The clone carrying this T cell receptor beta chain was counted between two and nine times. Its antigen is currently unknown. The entry originates in a study of cytomegalovirus exposure and HLA in healthy donors. Study conclusions and caveats: In vitro experiments confirmed that a few CMV-associated chains were specific for CMV antigens. It was reported that TCR beta sequences correctly inferred the HLA-A and HLA-B alleles for most subjects. A later analysis linked 15,000 to 20,000 TCR beta sequences to HLA alleles at 0.05 false discovery rate.

The PCR contained 60 Vbeta and 13 Jbeta primers. Only in-frame clones appear in the TCRdb table, and some are missing; sequencing was by immunoSEQ multiplex PCR. The repertoire holds 90,000 to 100,000 clones, with roughly three quarters as singletons. V was trimmed by 7 bases and J by 3 bases, leaving 14 bases between them. This CDR3 comprises 14 residues. Germline V lookup: CDR1 SGHNT, CDR2 YYREEE (reference sequence). Sample: PBMCs. The rearrangement uses TRBV5-4 and TRBJ2-1, with D possibly matching TRBD2 (6 bases). The source of this sequence is a female donor in good health and CMV-seronegative. Written as DNA, the CDR3 is TGTGCCAGCTCCGGGAGACTCGTCTACAATGAGCAGTTCTTC. As protein: CASSGRLVYNEQFF.